Here is one T cell receptor (beta chain) with its context. The antigen it recognizes is unknown. Per-base quality was not reported, and no clone a single base away is much larger than it. The time point label of this sample denotes: recipient (host-origin) PBMCs collected before allo-HCT. The data stem from a study of tissue T cells after allogeneic stem cell transplantation (dated by TCRdb to the early 2020s). Study-level background: Over an approximately three-year period, a research-autopsy study prospectively enrolled seven adult allo-HCT recipients who had steroid-refractory GVHD. Every GVHD patient got a graft from a donor, with four grafts unmodified and three CD34-selected to deplete T cells. Every GVHD patient had gastrointestinal GVHD and was given several lines of GVHD-directed therapy, and a few of the GVHD patients also had skin involvement. For viably preserved blood and marrow, CD3+ T cells were flow-sorted when cell numbers permitted, and smaller samples went directly to DNA extraction. The study profiled TCR beta repertoires in many tissues obtained from research autopsies of patients with and without GVHD, and also in mouse models of GVHD. On the human side, the study was prospective and observational, with no blinding or randomization.

Reading the germline V gene gives CDR1 KGHDR and CDR2 SFDVKD. The CDR3 contains 13 residues, cysteine and phenylalanine counted. Only the CDR3 DNA stays, 39 bases, in frame from base 1. V drops 6 bases and J drops 8 bases, leaving 15 bases in between. On the study overall, not on this receptor specifically: Within patients, how anatomically similar the tissues were was a key factor in shaping TCR repertoire composition, regardless of disease or transplant status. In both patients and mice, T cells from blood and spleen covered only a limited part of the TCR repertoire found in tissues. Which tissue TCRs were alloreactive or antigen-specific was not determined in the study, and some of the clones might have been host cells that persisted. Few T cell clones were found to be shared across patients, but shared repertoire signatures across patients were revealed in a tissue-specific fashion by motif-based clustering. A small and clinically heterogeneous patient cohort was studied, and sampling depth was acknowledged as a limitation.

The library relied on the immunoSEQ multiplex PCR assay. TCRbeta CDR3 sequencing was done by Adaptive Biotechnologies at survey depth, reporting CDR3 sequences, V/J genes, productive frequency and template counts. Amplification of TCR beta CDR3 regions was performed from genomic DNA rather than from RNA. As for how the authors treated the data: Jensen-Shannon divergence served to quantify pairwise repertoire overlap between tissues, with 0 meaning identical and 1 meaning complete divergence. Tissues were grouped by single-linkage agglomerative hierarchical clustering of pairwise JSD values, and the clustering results were shown as dendrograms. GLIPH2 was applied to all patient samples using simulation_depth 1000, kmer_min_depth 3, and cdr3_length_cutoff 8, and only groups with more than two unique CDR3s were retained. A standardized tissue-overlap score was generated by extrapolating Jaccard GLIPH-group overlap across patients to a standard repertoire size of 1000 clones. Linear mixed-effect models, with tissue as a fixed effect and individual as a random effect, were used to test how diversity related to clinical or experimental variables. TCRdb holds this immuneACCESS table with in-frame rearrangements only. Some clones are missing; in checked studies, unresolved V genes explain under half, and the rest has no known cause. The DNA gave D and trimming, while V, J and clone size come from that table. The sample table records about 26,000 clones; roughly nine tenths of these occur just once. More than 1.5% of the sample rests with the top ten.

This material consisted of blood, taken before transplantation. The TCR was taken from a male donor aged 60 or older who later had graft-versus-host disease after an allogeneic stem cell transplant. The rearrangement combines TRBV24-1 with TRBJ1-2; tentative D gene TRBD1, with 5 bases matching. At the DNA level, the sequence is TGTGCCACCAGTCTAGGCGGGGGGTTAGGCTACACCTTC. It specifies CATSLGGGLGYTF.